Below, one T cell receptor beta chain is given with its context. Antigen specificity is unknown. This sample is part of a study of OX40 agonist ivuxolimab in advanced cancers. Study at large: Patients received the agonistic anti-OX40 (CD134) antibody ivuxolimab. Three patients, one with hepatocellular carcinoma and two with cutaneous melanoma, responded partially.

The V gene lost 1 base and the J gene lost 4 bases, with 12 bases spanning the gap. The CDR3 contains 14 residues. The germline V gene has CDR1 SGHRS and CDR2 YFSETQ. General study results and limits: Low levels of normalized T-cell clonal expansion also appeared in some nonresponders.

The method was immunoSEQ multiplex PCR; TCRdb's version includes in-frame clones alone and lacks a portion of them. The data hold 70,000 to 100,000 clones, with roughly 80% observed a single time. The chain uses TRBV5-1 and TRBJ2-7; D might be TRBD1 (6 bases). This TCR was recovered from an adult with an advanced solid tumor such as melanoma, head and neck, liver or kidney cancer. The sequencing used CD4+ or CD8+ T cells sorted from blood, collected in a trial of the OX40 agonist ivuxolimab. DNA of the CDR3: TGCGCCAGCAGCTTGTGGGGGCCTGAGTACGAGCAGTACGTC. It yields the protein CASSLWGPEYEQYV.